These 26 T cell receptor beta chains were sequenced from one sample in a study of blood T cell repertoires in COVID-19. Assay used: immunoSEQ multiplex PCR; TCRdb lists only in-frame clones, some missing. The sample holds 140,000 to 150,000 clones, 84% seen once. The sequencing sample was made of peripheral blood. These receptors all stem from a man in his sixties with active or convalescent COVID-19.

This chain joins TRBV15 and TRBJ2-5; tentatively, D is TRBD2 (6 bases). The CDR3 has 13 residues. V lost 4 bases and J 2 bases, leaving 8 bases between the germline ends. Germline CDR1 is LNHNV and CDR2 is YYDKDF (reference sequence). CDR3 region: CATSKRAQETQYF. The CDR3 bases are TGTGCCACCAGCAAGCGGGCTCAAGAGACCCAGTACTTC.

CDR3 sequence (DNA): TGTGCCAGCAGCTTTGTGGCAGGGTCAGGTTCTGCCGGGGAGCTGTTTTTT. Translated: CASSFVAGSGSAGELFF. V gene TRBV7-2 combines with J gene TRBJ2-2, with D perhaps TRBD1 (5 bases). V shed 3 bases and J shed 6 bases, with 20 bases lying between them. This CDR3 has 17 amino acids. Germline assignment: CDR1 SGHTA and CDR2 FQGNSA.

The chain employs TRBV5-6 and TRBJ2-1; possible D gene TRBD2, 5 bases. Germline V gene data show CDR1 as SGHDT and CDR2 as YYEEEE. This CDR3 has 16 residues. The V gene lost 3 bases and the J gene lost 10 bases, with 23 bases spanning the gap. The CDR3 nucleotides are TGTGCCAGCAGCTCATTATCGGGAAACGCCCGTCAGGAGCAGTTCTTC. It specifies CASSSLSGNARQEQFF. The whole variable domain, filled in from reference TRBV5-6 and TRBJ2-1, reads DAGVTQSPTHLIKTRGQQVTLRCSPKSGHDTVSWYQQALGQGPQFIFQYYEEEERQRGNFPDRFSGHQFPNYSSELNVNALLLGDSALYLCASSSLSGNARQEQFFGPGTRLTVL.

The chain recombines TRBV5-4 with TRBJ2-3; 12 nucleotides align to TRBD2. The V segment lost 4 bases and the J segment 5 bases; nucleotides outside the gene matches: 5. The CDR3 extends over 15 amino acids. The germline V gene encodes CDR1 SGHNT and CDR2 YYREEE (reference sequence). The CDR3 loop reads CASSPRTSGKDTQYF. The CDR3 nucleotides read TGTGCCAGCAGCCCCAGGACTAGCGGGAAAGATACGCAGTATTTT.

About this clone: Mismatch with germline at one junction end may stem from a read error. V gene TRBV7-7 combines with J gene TRBJ2-4, with 9 bases lining up with TRBD1. This CDR3 is built from 19 residues. CDR1 is SSHAT, CDR2 FNYEAQ, per germline (reference sequence). The CDR3 is CASSRSAPRDRVVKNIQYF. CDR3 sequence (DNA): TGTGCTAGCAGCCGGTCCGCCCCCCGGGACAGGGTGGTCAAAAACATTCAGTACTTC.

The chain links TRBV5-6 to TRBJ1-2, with 7 bases aligning to TRBD1. After removal of 2 bases from V and 5 bases from J, the junction contained 3 bases not matched to a gene. This CDR3 spans 13 amino acids. CDR1 and CDR2 (germline): SGHDT, YYEEEE. CDR3 sequence: CASSFTGDYGYTF. CDR3 sequence (DNA): TGTGCCAGCAGCTTTACAGGGGATTATGGCTACACCTTC.

V and J are TRBV27 and TRBJ2-7; TRBD1 aligns across 7 bases. CDR1 and CDR2 from the germline V gene are MNHEY and SMNVEV (reference sequence). Trimming removed 6 bases from V and 3 bases from J; junction bases left unmatched: 8. CDR3 length: 14 amino acids. CDR3 amino acids: CASSQRQGRYEQYF. The CDR3 DNA reads as TGTGCCAGCAGCCAAAGACAGGGACGCTACGAGCAGTACTTC.

This clone has a single count. V usage is TRBV15 and J usage is TRBJ2-6; 7 nucleotides agree with TRBD1. Trimming removed 4 bases from V and 1 base from J; junction bases left unmatched: 10. This CDR3 is 18 amino acids long. CDR1 and CDR2 (germline): LNHNV, YYDKDF (reference sequence). The CDR3 coding sequence is TGTGCCACCAGCACCCTGGACAGGATGGCGTCTGGGGCCAACGTCCTGACTTTC. Translating gives CATSTLDRMASGANVLTF. The whole variable domain, remainder taken from reference TRBV15 and TRBJ2-6, is DAMVIQNPRYQVTQFGKPVTLSCSQTLNHNVMYWYQQKSSQAPKLLFHYYDKDFNNEADTPDNFQSRRPNTSFCFLDIRSPGLGDTAMYLCATSTLDRMASGANVLTFGAGSRLTVL.

The chain uses TRBV12-3 or TRBV12-4 and TRBJ1-1; D may be TRBD1 (5 bases). Trimming took off 5 bases at V and 1 base at J, with 8 bases between the two ends. The CDR3 is 13 residues long. DNA for the CDR3: TGTGCCAGCAGTACCCAGGGGAACACTGAAGCTTTCTTT. It translates to CASSTQGNTEAFF.

The chain employs TRBV12-5 and TRBJ2-1; 9 nucleotides agree with TRBD2. CDR1 and CDR2 (germline): LGHNT, FRNRAP. The CDR3 loop spans 18 amino acids. The V and J ends lost 0 bases and 5 bases, in that order; junction bases with no gene match: 11. The DNA of the CDR3 is TGTGCTAGTGGTTTGGTACATTCACTCGCGGGAGGGAACAATGAGCAGTTCTTC. It translates to CASGLVHSLAGGNNEQFF.

The chain has TRBV10-2 and TRBJ1-2; possibly TRBD1 for D (6 bases). Germline CDR1 and CDR2: WSHSY and SAAADI. CDR3 length: 14 amino acids. V was clipped by 2 bases and J by 5 bases, with 12 bases between them. CDR3 protein: CASSEGGRWYGYTF. CDR3 bases: TGCGCCAGCAGTGAGGGGGGCCGGTGGTATGGCTACACCTTC.

This clone was observed a handful of times. The chain has TRBV15 and TRBJ1-1, with TRBD1 matching over 7 bases. Per germline, CDR1 LNHNV and CDR2 YYDKDF (reference sequence). Losses at the gene ends were 3 bases for V and 2 bases for J; bases not matched to a gene: 3. The CDR3 consists of 14 residues. The CDR3 here is CATSRTGSNTEAFF. DNA of the CDR3: TGTGCCACCAGCAGGACAGGGAGTAACACTGAAGCTTTCTTT.

The chain employs TRBV3-1 (or the pseudogene TRBV3-2) and TRBJ2-2; TRBD2 aligns across 12 bases. The ends lost 6 bases at V and 2 bases at J; junction bases unmatched: 7. The germline CDR1 and CDR2 sequences are LGHDT and YNNKEL (reference sequence). The CDR3 spans 17 residues. The CDR3 region has the DNA TGTGCCAGCAGACCGACTAGCGGGAGCGCTAACACCGGGGAGCTGTTTTTT. It specifies CASRPTSGSANTGELFF.

This clone was picked up one time. This chain uses TRBV19 with TRBJ1-3, with D perhaps matching TRBD1 (5 bases). The CDR3 loop spans 15 amino acids. Germline CDR1 LNHDA, CDR2 SQIVND (reference sequence). V was trimmed by 5 bases and J by 4 bases, leaving 15 bases between them. The CDR3 DNA reads TGTGCCAGTAGTCGAACCCAGGGATCGGGAAACACCATATATTTT. Its translation: CASSRTQGSGNTIYF.

This chain uses TRBV18 with TRBJ2-7, with 9 bases identical to TRBD1. Germline V gene lookup returns CDR1 KGHSH and CDR2 LQKENI. This CDR3 comprises 17 residues. After removal of 3 bases from V and 6 bases from J, the junction contained 15 bases not matched to a gene. The CDR3 loop is CASSPSGTGTYLSEQYF. CDR3 sequence (DNA): TGTGCCAGCTCACCTTCCGGGACAGGGACCTACCTTTCCGAGCAGTACTTC.

This chain's CDR3 is CAWSTSGHSYNEQFF. CDR3 DNA: TGTGCCTGGAGCACTAGCGGGCATTCCTACAATGAGCAGTTCTTC. The J gene is TRBJ2-1, the V gene TRBV30; 9 bases align to TRBD2. The V gene's germline CDR1 is GTSNPN and CDR2 SVGIG (reference sequence). The trim removed 3 bases at V and 1 base at J, leaving 4 bases unmatched. This CDR3 comprises 15 residues.

This clone showed up just once. At one end the junction does not follow the germline gene, possibly because of a read error. This sequence joins TRBV18 and TRBJ2-5, with TRBD1 matching 8 bases. CDR3 length: 14 amino acids. CDR1 and CDR2 (germline): KGHSH, LQKENI. The CDR3, as DNA: TGTGCCACCTCAGCGGACAGGGCCCAAGAGACCCAGTACTTC. As protein: CATSADRAQETQYF.

V gene TRBV3-1 (or the pseudogene TRBV3-2) combines with J gene TRBJ1-1; D is unresolved. Deletions cut 1 base from V and 4 bases from J, with 7 bases between. CDR1 LGHDT and CDR2 YNNKEL come from the germline V gene (reference sequence). The CDR3 covers 13 residues. The CDR3 DNA follows: TGTGCCAGCAGCCAAGGGGAGAGCACTGAAGCTTTCTTT. Encoded protein: CASSQGESTEAFF.

In its sample, this clone was seen once. The V and J genes are TRBV5-5 and TRBJ1-4, with TRBD1 as a possible D gene (6 bases). Trimming pared 3 bases from V and 4 bases from J, leaving 13 bases between. CDR1 and CDR2 from the germline V gene are SGHKS and YYEKEE (reference sequence). This CDR3 comprises 15 residues. The CDR3 DNA sequence: TGTGCCAGCAGCTCCCCCGGGACAAGTAATGAAAAACTGTTTTTT. It codes for CASSSPGTSNEKLFF.

The chain couples TRBV5-1 to TRBJ1-2, with 8 bases that match TRBD1. Germline V CDR1 and CDR2: SGHRS, YFSETQ. V was clipped by 4 bases and J by 8 bases; unmatched bases: 19. The CDR3 has 17 residues. Here the CDR3 DNA reads TGCGCCAGCAGCGCGACCGTCCCAGGGGGCGTCCCCTACGGCTACACCTTC. This gives the protein CASSATVPGGVPYGYTF.

This clone was recorded once. The V call is TRBV19, the J call TRBJ2-5; a possible D gene is TRBD2 (5 bases). V dropped 5 bases and J dropped 5 bases, with 15 bases sitting between them. CDR1 and CDR2 (germline): LNHDA, SQIVND (reference sequence). CDR3 size: 14 residues. As DNA, the CDR3 is TGTGCCAGTAGTCCTTTTTCGAGGGTGGAGACCCAGTACTTC. Translation gives CASSPFSRVETQYF.

J is TRBJ2-1 and V is TRBV19; TRBD2 aligns across 11 bases. The CDR3 is 21 amino acids. V dropped 0 bases and J dropped 8; count of bases not matched to a gene: 21. The germline gives CDR1 LNHDA, CDR2 SQIVND (reference sequence). The CDR3 here is CASSIDVPRGKGLAGGHEQFF. In DNA form, the CDR3 reads TGTGCCAGTAGTATAGATGTGCCCAGGGGGAAGGGGCTAGCGGGAGGCCATGAGCAGTTCTTC.

This clone showed up just a few times. The genes are TRBV19 and TRBJ1-5; D might be TRBD1 (6 bases). The CDR3 loop spans 16 amino acids. V lost 3 bases and J 2 bases, leaving 14 bases between the germline ends. From germline, CDR1 is LNHDA and CDR2 SQIVND (reference sequence). CDR3 region: CASSISAGAGNQPQHF. The CDR3 coding sequence is TGTGCCAGTAGTATTTCGGCGGGGGCAGGCAATCAGCCCCAGCATTTT.

This sequence joins TRBV11-3 and TRBJ2-3, with D perhaps TRBD2 (6 bases). V lost 2 bases to trimming and J lost 1 base, with 7 bases between them. CDR3 length: 14 amino acids. Germline V CDR1 and CDR2: SGHNT, YENEEA. The CDR3 here is CASSLREGTDTQYF. CDR3 coding DNA: TGTGCCAGCAGCTTAAGGGAGGGCACAGATACGCAGTATTTT.

The genes are TRBV7-2 and TRBJ2-7; the D is unclear. CDR3 length equals 15 residues. The ends were cut back, 0 bases at V and 0 bases at J, with 9 bases in the middle. The V gene's germline CDR1 is SGHTA and CDR2 FQGNSA. In DNA, the CDR3 is TGTGCCAGCAGCTTAGCGGGCAGGTCCTCCTACGAGCAGTACTTC. Protein sequence: CASSLAGRSSYEQYF.

The rearrangement links TRBV7-2 to TRBJ2-7; weak D call: TRBD1 (6 bases). Trimming removed 8 bases at V and 2 bases at J, with 7 bases between. Germline assignment: CDR1 SGHTA and CDR2 FQGNSA. The CDR3 runs 11 residues. The CDR3 DNA follows: TGTGCCAGCGGACAGACCTACGAGCAGTACTTC. This sequence encodes CASGQTYEQYF. The variable domain in full, completed from reference TRBV7-2 and TRBJ2-7, reads GAGVSQSPSNKVTEKGKDVELRCDPISGHTALYWYRQSLGQGLEFLIYFQGNSAPDKSGLPSDRFSAERTGGSVSTLTIQRTQQEDSAVYLCASGQTYEQYFGPGTRLTVT.